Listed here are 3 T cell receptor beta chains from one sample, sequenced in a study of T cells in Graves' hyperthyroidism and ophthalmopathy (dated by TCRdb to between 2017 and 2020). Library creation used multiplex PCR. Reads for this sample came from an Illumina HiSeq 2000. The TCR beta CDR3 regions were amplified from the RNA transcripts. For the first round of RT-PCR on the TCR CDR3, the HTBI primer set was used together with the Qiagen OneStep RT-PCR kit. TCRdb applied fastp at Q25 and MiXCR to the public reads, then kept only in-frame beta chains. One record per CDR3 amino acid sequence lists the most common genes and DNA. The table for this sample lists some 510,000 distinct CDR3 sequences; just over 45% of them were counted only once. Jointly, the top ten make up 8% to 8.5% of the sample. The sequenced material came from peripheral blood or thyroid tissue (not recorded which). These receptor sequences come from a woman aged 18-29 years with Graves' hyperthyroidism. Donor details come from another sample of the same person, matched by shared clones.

CDR3 bases: TGTGCCAGCAGCTATTCGGGTCGAAGCTTAGAGACCCAGTACTTC. This translates into CASSYSGRSLETQYF. The chain links TRBV7-3 to TRBJ2-5; D is uncertain. This CDR3 comprises 15 residues. The V gene lost 4 bases and the J gene lost 4 bases, with 16 bases spanning the gap. Germline assignment: CDR1 SGHTA and CDR2 FQGTGA.

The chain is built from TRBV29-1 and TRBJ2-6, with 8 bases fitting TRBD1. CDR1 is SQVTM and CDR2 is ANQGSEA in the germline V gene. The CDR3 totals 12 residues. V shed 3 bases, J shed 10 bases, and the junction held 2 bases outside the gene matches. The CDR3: CSVEGQANVLTF. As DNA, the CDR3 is TGCAGCGTTGAGGGACAGGCTAACGTCCTGACTTTC.

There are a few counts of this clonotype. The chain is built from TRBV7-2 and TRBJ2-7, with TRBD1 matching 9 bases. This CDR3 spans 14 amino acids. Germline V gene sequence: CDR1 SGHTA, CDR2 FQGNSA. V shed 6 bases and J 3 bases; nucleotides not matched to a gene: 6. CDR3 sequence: CASRDGQGRYEQYF. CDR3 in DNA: TGTGCCAGCAGAGATGGACAGGGGCGCTACGAGCAGTACTTC.